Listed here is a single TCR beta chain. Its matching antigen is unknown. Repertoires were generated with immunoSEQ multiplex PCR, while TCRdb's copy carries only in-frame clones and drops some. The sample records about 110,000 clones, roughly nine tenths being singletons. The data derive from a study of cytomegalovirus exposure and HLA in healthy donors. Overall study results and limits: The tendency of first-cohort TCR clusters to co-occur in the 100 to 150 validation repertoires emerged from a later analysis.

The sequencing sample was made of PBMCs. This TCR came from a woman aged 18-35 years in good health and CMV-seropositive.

The CDR3 DNA reads TGTGCCAGCAGCGGACAGGGAAGTTCATGCTATGGCTACACCTTC. Protein product: CASSGQGSSCYGYTF. The V call is TRBV6-5, the J call TRBJ1-2; TRBD1 matches at 8 bases. Per germline, CDR1 MNHEY and CDR2 SVGAGI. Trimming removed 6 bases from V and 4 bases from J; junction bases left unmatched: 10. The length of the CDR3 is 15 residues.